The 22 T cell receptor beta chains given below trace back to one sample, sequenced in a study of glioma-infiltrating T cells. Amplification of TCR alpha and beta CDR3 regions from RNA used iRepertoire nested multiplex PCR. TCRdb analysed the multiplex PCR reads with MiXCR anew, one entry per CDR3 protein. The sample lists 150,000 to 200,000 distinct CDR3 sequences; roughly 45% were seen once. The specimen was glioma tissue, nonneoplastic brain tissue, or PBMCs (not recorded which). The receptors here all came from a human donor with low-grade glioma or glioblastoma, undergoing nonglioma brain surgery, or in good health (not recorded which).

This clonotype was recorded many times. This chain uses TRBV6-1 with TRBJ1-2; the match to TRBD1 covers 7 bases. This CDR3 is built from 13 residues. The V gene end was trimmed by 6 bases and the J gene end by 2 bases; junction bases not matched to a gene: 3. CDR1 is MNHNS and CDR2 is SASEGT in the germline V gene. The CDR3 loop reads CASSGTENYGYTF. In nucleotides, the CDR3 is TGTGCCAGCAGCGGGACAGAGAACTATGGCTACACCTTC.

The chain links TRBV30 to TRBJ2-1; no reliable D call. Germline V gene sequence: CDR1 GTSNPN, CDR2 SVGIG (reference sequence). This CDR3 is built from 12 residues. The V gene lost 2 bases and the J gene lost 9 bases, with 11 bases spanning the gap. CDR3: CAWSQNRGEQFF. The CDR3 DNA reads as TGTGCCTGGAGTCAGAACCGAGGTGAGCAGTTCTTC. Drawing the rest from reference TRBV30 and TRBJ2-1, the complete variable domain is SQTIHQWPATLVQPVGSPLSLECTVEGTSNPNLYWYRQAAGRGLQLLFYSVGIGQISSEVPQNLSASRPQDRQFILSSKKLLLSDSGFYLCAWSQNRGEQFFGPGTRLTVL.

The chain joins TRBV3-1 to TRBJ2-7; TRBD1 agrees at 9 bases. V dropped 3 bases and J dropped 5; count of bases not matched to a gene: 8. Germline V gene data show CDR1 as LGHDT and CDR2 as YNNKEL (reference sequence). This CDR3 is 15 amino acids long. CDR3 region: CASSHRDRVVDEQYF. The CDR3 DNA follows: TGTGCCAGCAGCCACCGGGACAGGGTCGTTGACGAGCAGTACTTC.

With regard to this clonotype: This could be a read error, since a much larger clone is one nucleotide away. J is TRBJ1-4 and V is TRBV12-3 or TRBV12-4; no definite D call. V was trimmed by 9 bases and J by 4 bases, leaving 12 bases between them. The CDR3 is made up of 13 amino acids. CDR3 region: CARSPSINEKLFF. The CDR3, as DNA: TGTGCCAGGAGTCCTTCGATTAATGAAAAACTGTTTTTT.

This clonotype was detected many times. This rearrangement joins TRBV25-1 to TRBJ2-7; D may be TRBD1 or TRBD2 (5 bases each). The CDR3 loop spans 15 amino acids. Germline loops: CDR1 MGHDK, CDR2 SYGVNS. With 2 bases removed from V and 4 bases from J, the gap between germline ends came to 15 bases. The CDR3 DNA sequence: TGTGCCAGCAGTGAAGGGGGAGCAGTCCGATACGAGCAGTACTTC. Its protein is CASSEGGAVRYEQYF.

This sequence joins TRBV19 and TRBJ2-4, with D tentatively TRBD2 (5 bases). The V and J ends lost 5 bases and 2 bases respectively, with 10 bases between them. The CDR3 has 14 amino acids. Germline V lookup: CDR1 LNHDA, CDR2 SQIVND (reference sequence). The CDR3 loop reads CASSARLTKNIQYF. CDR3 in DNA: TGTGCCAGTAGTGCTCGACTAACCAAAAACATTCAGTACTTC.

As concerns this clonotype: One base away lies a much larger clone, so this may be a sequencing read error. This CDR3 is missing its conserved last phenylalanine or tryptophan, likely due to a read error. The V and J genes are TRBV7-2 and TRBJ2-5; 8 bases map to TRBD2. The DNA end lines up better with TRBJ2-1; the J call may be wrong. The CDR3 has 14 residues. The germline V gene encodes CDR1 SGHTA and CDR2 FQGNSA. CDR3 loop: CASTIAGNYNEQFL. The CDR3 coding sequence is TGTGCCAGCACCATAGCGGGAAACTACAATGAGCAGTTCCTC.

As concerns this clonotype: Being one base from a much bigger clone, this may be a read error. This chain links TRBV28 with TRBJ2-1, with D perhaps given as TRBD1 or TRBD2 (5 bases each). Trimming took off 8 bases at V and 0 bases at J, with 8 bases between the two ends. The germline gives CDR1 MDHEN, CDR2 SYDVKM. The CDR3 covers 13 residues. CDR3 in amino acids: CASWGCSYNEQFF. The CDR3 DNA follows: TGTGCCAGCTGGGGGTGCTCCTACAATGAGCAGTTCTTC. The whole variable domain, filled in from reference TRBV28 and TRBJ2-1, reads DVKVTQSSRYLVKRTGEKVFLECVQDMDHENMFWYRQDPGLGLRLIYFSYDVKMKEKGDIPEGYSVSREKKERFSLILESASTNQTSMYLCASWGCSYNEQFFGPGTRLTVL.

The V call is TRBV7-2, the J call TRBJ2-1; a possible D gene is TRBD2 (6 bases). Germline loops: CDR1 SGHTA, CDR2 FQGNSA. Trimming stripped 0 bases from V and 7 bases from J, with 10 bases between. The CDR3 spans 14 residues. The CDR3 sequence: CASSLANGRNEQFF. As DNA, the CDR3 is TGTGCCAGCAGCTTAGCGAACGGGAGAAATGAGCAGTTCTTC.

This clonotype was seen ten or more times. The gene calls are TRBV12-3 or TRBV12-4 and TRBJ2-1; D uncertain. The CDR3 spans 13 residues. Trimming left V 6 bases short and J 4 bases short, with 10 bases between. The CDR3 loop reads CASSSARYNEQFF. The DNA for the CDR3 is TGTGCCAGCAGCTCAGCCCGGTACAATGAGCAGTTCTTC.

This clonotype was picked up many times. V gene TRBV2 combines with J gene TRBJ2-1; 7 positions agree with TRBD1. With V trimmed by 2 bases and J by 9 bases, 7 bases remained unmatched. Germline V lookup: CDR1 SNHLY, CDR2 FYNNEI. The CDR3 totals 14 residues. CDR3 protein: CASSENRGFGEQFF. The CDR3 DNA sequence: TGTGCCAGCAGTGAAAACAGGGGTTTCGGTGAGCAGTTCTTC.

With regard to this clonotype: A single base separates this from a much larger clone, so it may be a read error. The chain couples TRBV19 to TRBJ2-1; D is ambiguous. CDR3 length: 12 residues. Germline CDR1 and CDR2: LNHDA and SQIVND (reference sequence). CDR3 coding DNA: TGTGCCAGTAGTATAGCGGGCAATGAGGAGTTCTTC. Amino acids: CASSIAGNEEFF.

This clonotype was observed a few times. This rearrangement joins TRBV19 to TRBJ2-4, with unresolved D. Per the germline V gene, CDR1 is LNHDA and CDR2 is SQIVND (reference sequence). The length of the CDR3 is 14 residues. Between the trimmed V and J ends, which lost 10 bases and 9 bases, there was a span of 22 bases. DNA of the CDR3: TGTGCCACCCGGAATGCGTGGGGTGCGAGCATTCAGTACTTC. This translates into CATRNAWGASIQYF.

Details on this clonotype: This may be a read error, as it is one base from a much larger clone. V is TRBV28 and J is TRBJ2-3; 7 bases fit TRBD2. Looked up from germline, CDR1 is MDHEN and CDR2 is SYDVKM. The CDR3 sequence is 15 residues long. Trimming cost V 5 bases and J 2 bases; bases outside gene matches: 7. CDR3 coding DNA: TGTGCCAGCAGTAGGGTAGCGGGCCCCACAGATACGCAGTATTTT. Its protein is CASSRVAGPTDTQYF.

This clonotype was recorded many times. The rearrangement links TRBV27 to TRBJ1-4; no firm D call. CDR1 is MNHEY and CDR2 is SMNVEV in the germline V gene (reference sequence). The CDR3 consists of 12 residues. Trimming shortened V by 6 bases and J by 7 bases, and 9 bases separated the two germline ends. This CDR3 reads CASRLHGEKLFF. DNA of the CDR3: TGTGCCAGCAGGCTCCATGGTGAAAAACTGTTTTTT.

This clonotype was recorded a few times. A much bigger clone sits one base away, suggesting this may be a read error. The genes are TRBV7-2 and TRBJ1-5; D not certain. Germline assignment: CDR1 SGHTA and CDR2 FQGNSA. CDR3 length: 14 residues. CDR3 sequence reads: CASSLVGQNQLQHF. The CDR3 DNA reads TGTGCCAGCAGCTTAGTTGGGCAGAATCAGCTCCAGCATTTT. Complete variable domain (other parts from reference TRBV7-2 and TRBJ1-5): GAGVSQSPSNKVTEKGKDVELRCDPISGHTALYWYRQSLGQGLEFLIYFQGNSAPDKSGLPSDRFSAERTGGSVSTLTIQRTQQEDSAVYLCASSLVGQNQLQHFGDGTRLSIL.

This clonotype was counted a single time. A single base separates this from a much larger clone, so it may be a read error. J is TRBJ2-7 and V is TRBV6-2 or TRBV6-3; possible D gene TRBD2, 5 bases. Germline V gives CDR1 MNHEY, CDR2 SVGEGT. This CDR3 region has 12 residues. CDR3 nucleotides: TGTTCCATCACTCGGGAATTGGGCGAGCAGTACTTC. This sequence encodes CSITRELGEQYF.

This clonotype was seen just once. V usage is TRBV25-1 and J usage is TRBJ2-1; D remains unclear. Germline-derived CDR1 and CDR2 are MGHDK and SYGVNS. Trimming cost V 8 bases and J 0 bases, with 11 bases left between them. This CDR3 has 14 amino acids. CDR3 bases: TGTGCCAGCGTTTGGTTGGGCTCCTACAATGAGCAGTTCTTC. Amino acids: CASVWLGSYNEQFF.

The rearrangement uses TRBV24-1 and TRBJ1-5, with D unresolved. Trimming removed 4 bases from V and 6 bases from J, with 21 bases in between. Germline V gives CDR1 KGHDR, CDR2 SFDVKD. The CDR3 sequence is 17 residues long. CDR3 amino acids: CATSDSHIDLICQPQHF. DNA of the CDR3: TGTGCCACCAGTGACTCCCACATCGACCTGATCTGTCAGCCCCAGCATTTT.

V gene TRBV5-1 combines with J gene TRBJ2-1, with D tentatively TRBD1 (5 bases). The CDR3 runs 16 residues. The germline V gene has CDR1 SGHRS and CDR2 YFSETQ. Trimming left V 0 bases short and J 0 bases short, with 10 bases between. CDR3 nucleotides: TGCGCCAGCAGCTTGGCAGGGTCGAGCTCCTACAATGAGCAGTTCTTC. Translating gives CASSLAGSSSYNEQFF. The entire variable domain, with the rest obtained from reference TRBV5-1 and TRBJ2-1, is as follows: KAGVTQTPRYLIKTRGQQVTLSCSPISGHRSVSWYQQTPGQGLQFLFEYFSETQRNKGNFPGRFSGRQFSNSRSEMNVSTLELGDSALYLCASSLAGSSSYNEQFFGPGTRLTVL.

Notes on this clonotype: Given a much more abundant clone one base away, this may be a read error. The CDR3 region has the DNA TGTGCCAGCAACAGTGGGGACAGTACCTACGAGCAGTACTTC. Its protein is CASNSGDSTYEQYF. The rearrangement joins TRBV28 to TRBJ2-7; 7 positions agree with TRBD1. The germline gives CDR1 MDHEN, CDR2 SYDVKM. V shed 7 bases and J 2 bases; nucleotides not matched to a gene: 8. This CDR3 is 14 amino acids long. The whole variable domain, filled in from reference TRBV28 and TRBJ2-7, reads DVKVTQSSRYLVKRTGEKVFLECVQDMDHENMFWYRQDPGLGLRLIYFSYDVKMKEKGDIPEGYSVSREKKERFSLILESASTNQTSMYLCASNSGDSTYEQYFGPGTRLTVT.

On this clonotype: The junction departs from germline at one end; a sequencing error may be responsible. The chain uses TRBV5-1 and TRBJ2-3; D is possibly TRBD1 or TRBD2 (6 bases each). This CDR3 comprises 15 residues. Germline-derived CDR1 and CDR2 are SGHRS and YFSETQ. CDR3 nucleotides: TGCGCCACCAGCCCGGGGGCGTCTAGCACAGATACGCAGTATTTT. It specifies CATSPGASSTDTQYF.